This T cell receptor beta chain was profiled in a study of memory CD4+ T cells and cytomegalovirus serostatus. At the level of the study: Healthy Belgian adult donors included roughly nine CMV-positive and 24 CMV-negative people. Study-wide findings and caveats: Of 150 to 200 reported CMV TCRbeta sequences, under 70 were found in memory CD4+ repertoires.

V was cut by 7 bases and J by 4 bases, with 17 bases left in between. Germline V CDR1 and CDR2: SGDLS, YYNGEE. CDR3 length: 14 amino acids. Single viable CD3+CD4+CD8-CD45RO+ cells were sorted as the memory CD4+ T cells. This clone showed up just a few times. Antigen unknown. The method was immunoSEQ multiplex PCR; TCRdb's version includes in-frame clones alone and lacks a portion of them. The sample shows 40,000 to 50,000 clones, around 82% of them seen only once. The TCR originated in an adult in good health and CMV-seronegative. The chain joins TRBV9 to TRBJ1-2; D call uncertain. Sequencing used memory CD4+ T cells from blood. CDR3 protein: CASAPGEVFYGYTF. The CDR3 DNA follows: TGTGCCAGCGCCCCCGGCGAAGTGTTCTATGGCTACACCTTC.